The clone carrying this T cell receptor (beta chain) was recorded many times. This specimen belongs to a study of T cells after yellow fever vaccination. CDR1 and CDR2 from the germline V gene are SGHRS and YFSETQ. This CDR3 is built from 16 residues. J was trimmed by 3 bases and V by 5 bases; bases with no gene match: 10. TCRdb itself ran the 5' RACE reads through MiXCR, one entry per CDR3 protein. The table lists some 250,000 distinct CDR3 sequences, 3.6% of them singletons. This chain uses TRBV5-1 with TRBJ2-3, with 9 bases fitting TRBD1. This specimen consisted of PBMCs, obtained 15 days after the yellow fever booster vaccination. The receptor's source is a man between 18 and 35 years old who received the YFV17D yellow fever vaccine. CDR3 bases: TGCGCCAGCAGTCCTCCGGGACAGGGAGGGACAGATACGCAGTATTTT. This codes for CASSPPGQGGTDTQYF.